Listed below are T cell receptor beta chains from one sample, sequenced in a study of blood T cell repertoires in COVID-19. Produced via immunoSEQ multiplex PCR; TCRdb's table is partial and in-frame only. The top ten hold approximately 16% of the sample, which has a few hundred thousand clones, 90% seen once. Material for sequencing was PBMCs or T cells enriched from blood (not recorded which). All receptors derive from a man younger than 45 who had been exposed to COVID-19. The CDR3 runs from the conserved cysteine through the conserved F or W. The D gene is left open where the match is weak. For some rows the clone size is stated as once, few or many, or as a class when expanded; others skip it.

D gene: NA
V gene: TRBV19
clone size: NA
J gene: TRBJ2-1
CDR3 protein: CAGSPPSADSYNEQFF
CDR3 DNA: TGTGCCGGGTCCCCCCCTAGTGCAGACTCCTACAATGAGCAGTTCTTC

D gene: NA
V gene: TRBV5-1
clone size: NA
J gene: TRBJ1-4
CDR3 protein: CASMRKLFF
CDR3 DNA: TGCGCCAGCATGCGAAAACTGTTTTTT

D gene: NA
V gene: TRBV27
clone size: NA
J gene: TRBJ1-1
CDR3 protein: CASSLMGQLNTEAFF
CDR3 DNA: TGTGCCAGCAGTTTAATGGGACAACTGAACACTGAAGCTTTCTTT

D gene: TRBD1
V gene: TRBV4-3
clone size: once
J gene: TRBJ2-7
CDR3 protein: CASSQNRGYEQYF
CDR3 DNA: TGCGCCAGCAGCCAGAACAGGGGCTACGAGCAGTACTTC

D gene: NA
V gene: TRBV5-1
clone size: NA
J gene: TRBJ2-7
CDR3 protein: CASRDNPGGYEQYF
CDR3 DNA: TGCGCCAGCAGAGACAATCCCGGGGGCTACGAGCAGTACTTC

D gene: TRBD1
V gene: TRBV19
clone size: once
J gene: TRBJ1-5
CDR3 protein: CASRVGTGGNQPQHF
CDR3 DNA: TGTGCCAGTAGAGTTGGGACAGGGGGCAATCAGCCCCAGCATTTT

D gene: NA
V gene: TRBV7-3
clone size: NA
J gene: TRBJ1-1
CDR3 protein: CASSNIEFTEAFF
CDR3 DNA: TGTGCCAGCAGCAATATCGAGTTCACTGAAGCTTTCTTT

D gene: TRBD2
V gene: TRBV7-9
clone size: NA
J gene: TRBJ2-3
CDR3 protein: CASSSLLAGYTQYF
CDR3 DNA: TGTGCCAGCAGCTCCCTCCTAGCGGGATATACGCAGTATTTT

D gene: TRBD1
V gene: TRBV5-4
clone size: NA
J gene: TRBJ2-1
CDR3 protein: CASSLILSTGGVDEQFF
CDR3 DNA: TGTGCCAGCAGCCTCATCCTCTCGACAGGGGGCGTGGATGAGCAGTTCTTC

D gene: TRBD2
V gene: TRBV5-4
clone size: NA
J gene: TRBJ2-2
CDR3 protein: CASRSGLAGGPPTGELFF
CDR3 DNA: TGTGCCAGCAGAAGTGGACTAGCGGGGGGGCCCCCCACCGGGGAGCTGTTTTTT

D gene: TRBD1
V gene: TRBV5-1
clone size: NA
J gene: TRBJ2-7
CDR3 protein: CASSLAGTGVGEQYF
CDR3 DNA: TGCGCCAGCAGCTTGGCCGGGACAGGAGTTGGCGAGCAGTACTTC

D gene: TRBD2
V gene: TRBV6-5
clone size: once
J gene: TRBJ2-5
CDR3 protein: CASLTSGGTQYF
CDR3 DNA: TGTGCCAGCCTGACTAGCGGGGGGACCCAGTACTTC

D gene: NA
V gene: TRBV7-9
clone size: NA
J gene: TRBJ1-2
CDR3 protein: CASISAGRFDGYTF
CDR3 DNA: TGTGCCAGCATAAGTGCAGGGAGGTTTGATGGCTACACCTTC

D gene: TRBD1
V gene: TRBV19
clone size: once
J gene: TRBJ2-1
CDR3 protein: CASSAPGQGVINEQFF
CDR3 DNA: TGTGCCAGTAGTGCCCCAGGACAGGGGGTCATTAATGAGCAGTTCTTC

D gene: NA
V gene: TRBV3-1/TRBV3-2
clone size: NA
J gene: TRBJ2-4
CDR3 protein: CASSQRGSENIQYF
CDR3 DNA: TGTGCCAGCAGCCAAAGGGGGAGTGAAAACATTCAGTACTTC

D gene: TRBD2
V gene: TRBV7-2
clone size: once
J gene: TRBJ2-3
CDR3 protein: CASSLATGLVSDTQYF
CDR3 DNA: TGTGCCAGCAGCTTAGCGACGGGACTAGTCTCAGATACGCAGTATTTT

D gene: TRBD1
V gene: TRBV7-3
clone size: NA
J gene: TRBJ1-1
CDR3 protein: CASSPTGQGSEAFF
CDR3 DNA: TGTGCCAGCAGCCCGACGGGACAGGGCTCTGAAGCTTTCTTT

D gene: NA
V gene: TRBV4-1
clone size: NA
J gene: TRBJ2-5
CDR3 protein: CASSPYRELDLETQYF
CDR3 DNA: TGCGCCAGCAGCCCGTATCGGGAACTAGACCTGGAGACCCAGTACTTC

D gene: NA
V gene: TRBV11-2
clone size: NA
J gene: TRBJ1-3
CDR3 protein: CASSLRQSGNTIYF
CDR3 DNA: TGTGCCAGCAGCTTGAGACAGTCTGGAAACACCATATATTTT

D gene: NA
V gene: TRBV7-9
clone size: NA
J gene: TRBJ2-3
CDR3 protein: CASREPTLAYTQYF
CDR3 DNA: TGTGCCAGCAGAGAACCTACATTAGCTTATACGCAGTATTTT

D gene: TRBD1
V gene: TRBV2
clone size: NA
J gene: TRBJ2-1
CDR3 protein: CASSARTGPRNEQFF
CDR3 DNA: TGTGCCAGCAGTGCCCGGACAGGCCCGAGGAATGAGCAGTTCTTC

D gene: NA
V gene: TRBV4-1
clone size: NA
J gene: TRBJ2-7
CDR3 protein: CASSRARGFSYEQYF
CDR3 DNA: TGCGCCAGCAGCCGGGCCAGGGGCTTCTCCTACGAGCAGTACTTC

D gene: NA
V gene: TRBV10-3
clone size: once
J gene: TRBJ1-1
CDR3 protein: CAISQGLGLNTEAFF
CDR3 DNA: TGTGCCATCAGTCAGGGGCTAGGCCTGAACACTGAAGCTTTCTTT

D gene: TRBD2
V gene: TRBV3-1/TRBV3-2
clone size: few
J gene: TRBJ2-5
CDR3 protein: CASSQSSGEETQYF
CDR3 DNA: TGTGCCAGCAGCCAGTCTAGCGGGGAAGAGACCCAGTACTTC

D gene: NA
V gene: TRBV12-3/TRBV12-4
clone size: NA
J gene: TRBJ1-2
CDR3 protein: CASSFRSGYTF
CDR3 DNA: TGTGCCAGCAGTTTTAGGAGTGGCTACACCTTC

D gene: NA
V gene: TRBV9
clone size: NA
J gene: TRBJ2-7
CDR3 protein: CASSLEGVSYEQYF
CDR3 DNA: TGTGCCAGCAGCCTCGAGGGGGTATCCTACGAGCAGTACTTC

D gene: NA
V gene: TRBV24-1
clone size: NA
J gene: TRBJ2-2
CDR3 protein: CATSDPVQGTGELFF
CDR3 DNA: TGTGCCACCAGTGATCCCGTACAGGGCACCGGGGAGCTGTTTTTT

D gene: NA
V gene: TRBV6-1
clone size: NA
J gene: TRBJ1-3
CDR3 protein: CASSEAVGSGGNTIYF
CDR3 DNA: TGTGCCAGCAGTGAAGCGGTTGGGTCGGGGGGAAACACCATATATTTT

D gene: NA
V gene: TRBV5-6
clone size: NA
J gene: TRBJ1-3
CDR3 protein: CASSPRQSSGNTIYF
CDR3 DNA: TGTGCCAGCAGCCCGAGACAAAGCTCTGGAAACACCATATATTTT

D gene: NA
V gene: TRBV7-2
clone size: NA
J gene: TRBJ2-2
CDR3 protein: CASSLVAARELFF
CDR3 DNA: TGTGCCAGCAGCTTAGTAGCGGCAAGGGAGCTGTTTTTT

D gene: NA
V gene: TRBV5-1
clone size: NA
J gene: TRBJ1-4
CDR3 protein: CASILPGQYEKLFF
CDR3 DNA: TGCGCCAGCATCCTACCGGGACAATATGAAAAACTGTTTTTT

D gene: TRBD1
V gene: TRBV4-1
clone size: NA
J gene: TRBJ1-5
CDR3 protein: CASSQGRQGNGYQPQHF
CDR3 DNA: TGCGCCAGCAGCCAGGGGCGACAGGGGAATGGTTATCAGCCCCAGCATTTT

D gene: NA
V gene: TRBV6-5
clone size: NA
J gene: TRBJ2-7
CDR3 protein: CASSSVGGLKQYF
CDR3 DNA: TGTGCCAGCAGCTCGGTCGGGGGTCTTAAGCAGTACTTC

D gene: TRBD1
V gene: TRBV6-5
clone size: NA
J gene: TRBJ1-1
CDR3 protein: CASSPGTENTEAFF
CDR3 DNA: TGTGCCAGCAGTCCTGGGACAGAGAACACTGAAGCTTTCTTT

D gene: TRBD2
V gene: TRBV7-2
clone size: NA
J gene: TRBJ2-3
CDR3 protein: CASSLEASGDNTDTQYF
CDR3 DNA: TGTGCCAGCAGCTTAGAAGCTAGCGGGGACAACACAGATACGCAGTATTTT

D gene: TRBD1
V gene: TRBV6-5
clone size: NA
J gene: TRBJ1-1
CDR3 protein: CASGGQAATEAFF
CDR3 DNA: TGTGCCAGCGGAGGACAGGCTGCTACTGAAGCTTTCTTT

D gene: NA
V gene: TRBV18
clone size: NA
J gene: TRBJ1-2
CDR3 protein: CASSLRGVYGYTF
CDR3 DNA: TGTGCCAGCTCACTCAGGGGTGTCTATGGCTACACCTTC

D gene: NA
V gene: TRBV3-1/TRBV3-2
clone size: NA
J gene: TRBJ2-7
CDR3 protein: CASRASPLSYEQYF
CDR3 DNA: TGTGCCAGCCGGGCTAGCCCCCTCTCCTACGAGCAGTACTTC

D gene: NA
V gene: TRBV19
clone size: NA
J gene: TRBJ2-3
CDR3 protein: CASSEDWADTQYF
CDR3 DNA: TGTGCCAGTTCCGAGGACTGGGCGGATACGCAGTATTTT

D gene: NA
V gene: TRBV7-2
clone size: NA
J gene: TRBJ1-6
CDR3 protein: CASSLGQGKDSPLHF
CDR3 DNA: TGTGCCAGCAGCTTAGGTCAGGGGAAGGATTCACCCCTCCACTTT

D gene: NA
V gene: TRBV4-1
clone size: NA
J gene: TRBJ1-1
CDR3 protein: CASSQDSGWGNTEAFF
CDR3 DNA: TGCGCCAGCAGCCAAGATTCGGGGTGGGGGAACACTGAAGCTTTCTTT

D gene: TRBD2
V gene: TRBV9
clone size: NA
J gene: TRBJ2-1
CDR3 protein: CASSVSGGRTYNEQFF
CDR3 DNA: TGTGCCAGCAGCGTTAGCGGGGGGCGAACCTACAATGAGCAGTTCTTC

D gene: TRBD1
V gene: TRBV10-1
clone size: NA
J gene: TRBJ2-7
CDR3 protein: CASSDLFLGQGCEQYF
CDR3 DNA: TGCGCCAGCAGTGACCTGTTTCTGGGACAGGGGTGCGAGCAGTACTTC

D gene: NA
V gene: TRBV28
clone size: few
J gene: TRBJ1-1
CDR3 protein: CASTTSSGAFF
CDR3 DNA: TGTGCCAGCACTACAAGTTCAGGAGCTTTCTTT

D gene: NA
V gene: TRBV5-5
clone size: NA
J gene: TRBJ1-5
CDR3 protein: CASSEYSNQPQHF
CDR3 DNA: TGTGCCAGCAGCGAGTATAGCAATCAGCCCCAGCATTTT

D gene: TRBD1
V gene: TRBV7-3
clone size: NA
J gene: TRBJ1-1
CDR3 protein: CASSSSLSGGEAFF
CDR3 DNA: TGTGCCAGCAGCTCGTCCCTATCAGGGGGTGAAGCTTTCTTT